This T cell receptor beta chain derives from a study of cytomegalovirus exposure and HLA in healthy donors. Turning to the study itself: Earlier findings included some 100 million unique TCR beta sequences obtained from 150 million to 200 million T cells. The study's findings and limits: Previously analyzed data showed that most TCR beta V segments were productive at a frequency of about 87% or about 30%.

Germline loops: CDR1 MRHNA, CDR2 SNTAGT. The CDR3 has 15 amino acids. V was clipped by 0 bases and J by 6 bases; unmatched bases: 1. Both 60 Vbeta primers and 13 Jbeta primers went into the PCR. In the authors' workflow: Unique TCR beta chains totaled some 80 million in a later count, with around 12 million of them shared. Profiling relied on immunoSEQ multiplex PCR, and the TCRdb table lists in-frame clones only, not all of them. V, J and clone size derive from that table, while D and trimming were established from the DNA sequence. Here the sample spans more than 95,000 clones, under 12% being singletons. This clone was detected a few times. As yet, its antigen is unknown.

This clonotype was obtained from a woman between 18 and 30 years old in good health and CMV-seropositive. The rearrangement uses TRBV6-4 and TRBJ2-2; 10 bases align to TRBD2. Material for sequencing was PBMCs. CDR3 in DNA: TGTGCCAGCAGTGACTCAGCGGGAGGGCCCGGGGAGCTGTTTTTT. Its translation: CASSDSAGGPGELFF.